These T cell receptor beta chains were read from a single sample in a study of T cell clonotyping in hematopoietic cell transplantation. Libraries were prepared by immunoSEQ multiplex PCR; TCRdb keeps only in-frame clonotypes and omits some of them. The profile covers 75,000 to 95,000 clones, with around 96% appearing a single time and 1.5% to 2% taken by the ten largest. Sequenced here: peripheral blood mononuclear cells, sampled before stem cell transplant. The receptors stem from a woman aged 50 to 60 with acute myeloid leukemia. Some clones in this sample may be carry-over from other donors' samples. CDR3s include the opening cysteine and the closing phenylalanine or tryptophan. The D gene is left open where the match is weak. Size values are once, few and many counts, or a class for expanded clones, and some rows have none.

.,.,TRBJ2-7,TRBV6-1,TGTGCCAGCAGTGAGGCTCGAGCCTACGAGCAGTACTTC,CASSEARAYEQYF
.,TRBD1,TRBJ1-2,TRBV7-9,TGTGCCAGCAGCTTAGGGGACAGGGCCGGCTATGGCTACACCTTC,CASSLGDRAGYGYTF
.,.,TRBJ1-2,TRBV29-1,TGCAGCGTTGAAGCCCCTTTTCCAGTTAACTATGGCTACACCTTC,CSVEAPFPVNYGYTF
.,TRBD1,TRBJ1-2,TRBV30,TGTGCCTGGAGTCCGGACAGGGGTAGGAGTGTCTTTGTGTATGGCTACACCTTC,CAWSPDRGRSVFVYGYTF
.,TRBD1,TRBJ1-2,TRBV6-5,TGTGCCAGCCAGGGGGAAAGCTATGGCTACACCTTC,CASQGESYGYTF
once,.,TRBJ1-5,TRBV6-5,TGTGCCAGCAGCCGTAATCGAGGGGATCAGCCCCAGCATTTT,CASSRNRGDQPQHF
.,.,TRBJ1-1,TRBV6-5,TGTGCCAGCAGGCAAGGACAGCTGAACACTGAAGCTTTCTTT,CASRQGQLNTEAFF
.,.,TRBJ2-7,TRBV5-1,TGCGCCAGCACGCCCAGGCCACTCAATGGCTACGAGCAGTACTTC,CASTPRPLNGYEQYF
.,.,TRBJ2-3,TRBV20-1,TGCAGTGCCTCGCTAGAACGCACGCAGTATTTT,CSASLERTQYF
.,.,TRBJ1-2,TRBV19,TGTGCCAGTAGTGTGAACTATGGCTACACCTTC,CASSVNYGYTF
.,.,TRBJ2-7,TRBV5-1,TGCGCCAGCAGCTCCAGGACAGGAGGGAACTACGAGCAGTACTTC,CASSSRTGGNYEQYF
.,TRBD2,TRBJ2-3,TRBV28,TGTGCCAGCAGCCAGAGCGGGAGCGCCCGCACAGATACGCAGTATTTT,CASSQSGSARTDTQYF
.,.,TRBJ1-5,TRBV4-2,TGTGCCAGCAGCCAAGATTTCAGGGGCACCGGTCAGCCCCAGCATTTT,CASSQDFRGTGQPQHF
once,.,TRBJ1-5,TRBV30,TGTGCCTGGAGAGCCAGGGACGATCAGCCCCAGCATTTT,CAWRARDDQPQHF
.,TRBD1,TRBJ2-2,TRBV7-7,TGTGCTAGCAGCTTTGGGACAGGGGTGAACACCGGGGAGCTGTTTTTT,CASSFGTGVNTGELFF
.,.,TRBJ1-1,TRBV19,TGTGCCACCGGGGGGAACACTGAAGCTTTCTTT,CATGGNTEAFF
.,.,TRBJ2-7,TRBV2,TGTGCCAGCAATCGGAACAGGGAGGGGTACGAGCAGTACTTC,CASNRNREGYEQYF
.,.,TRBJ1-5,TRBV28,TGTGCCAGCAGTTTAGGCCCCGGGATCCTGAATCAGCCCCAGCATTTT,CASSLGPGILNQPQHF
.,TRBD2,TRBJ2-5,TRBV2,TGTGCCAGCAGTGATCCGGGGGGTGTAGAGACCCAGTACTTC,CASSDPGGVETQYF
.,TRBD1,TRBJ1-2,TRBV19,TGTGCCAGTAGTGCATCCGCGAGGACAGGGGGGGGCTACACCTTC,CASSASARTGGGYTF
.,.,TRBJ2-3,TRBV5-1,TGCGCCAGCAGGCCGGACAGTACTAGCACAGATACGCAGTATTTT,CASRPDSTSTDTQYF
.,.,TRBJ2-4,TRBV7-9,TGTGCCAGCAGCGACCAGAATACTCGAATAGCCAAAAACATTCAGTACTTC,CASSDQNTRIAKNIQYF
.,.,TRBJ1-4,TRBV6-5,TGTGCCAGCAGTTACGGCAGGGGCACTAATGAAAAACTGTTTTTT,CASSYGRGTNEKLFF
.,.,TRBJ1-2,TRBV19,TGTGCCAGTAGTATCCCTAGGGGCGTGACGGCCTATGGCTACACCTTC,CASSIPRGVTAYGYTF
.,.,TRBJ1-3,TRBV11-3,TGTGCCAGCAGCTTTGGGACGGCCGGAAACACCATATATTTT,CASSFGTAGNTIYF
.,.,TRBJ1-5,TRBV28,TGTGCCAGCAGTTTACGGGGGTCCCAGTGGCCCCAGCATTTT,CASSLRGSQWPQHF
.,.,TRBJ1-4,TRBV6-1,TGTGCCAGCACTACAGGGTTGGGCAATGAAAAACTGTTTTTT,CASTTGLGNEKLFF
.,.,TRBJ2-6,TRBV7-9,TGTGCCAGCAGCTCCTCCCCGGGCCCGAGCTCTGGGGCCAACGTCCTGACTTTC,CASSSSPGPSSGANVLTF
.,TRBD1,TRBJ1-5,TRBV7-9,TGTGCCAGCAGCCAGGGGGACTCCCCGGGAAGTCAGCCCCAGCATTTT,CASSQGDSPGSQPQHF
.,.,TRBJ1-2,TRBV6-1,TGTGCCAGCAGTGAATCACAGGGACGAGGCTACACCTTC,CASSESQGRGYTF
.,TRBD2,TRBJ2-5,TRBV29-1,TGCAGCGGACTGGGGACTAGCGGTGGGACCCAGTACTTC,CSGLGTSGGTQYF
once,TRBD2,TRBJ2-5,TRBV19,TGTGCCAGTAGCCGAACTAGCGGGAGTATAGCAGAGACCCAGTACTTC,CASSRTSGSIAETQYF
.,TRBD2,TRBJ2-5,TRBV19,TGTGCCAGTAGTATAGGAGTAGCACTAGCGGATCAAGAGACCCAGTACTTC,CASSIGVALADQETQYF
.,.,TRBJ2-5,TRBV29-1,TGCAGCGTGCAAAAATGGGGGGAGAGCCAAGAGACCCAGTACTTC,CSVQKWGESQETQYF
.,.,TRBJ2-3,TRBV9,TGTGCCAGCAGCCCCAGCCTCACAGATACGCAGTATTTT,CASSPSLTDTQYF
.,.,TRBJ1-3,TRBV5-4,TGTGCCAGCAGCTTGGTAGACGGACGACGCTCTGGAAACACCATATATTTT,CASSLVDGRRSGNTIYF
.,.,TRBJ1-1,TRBV7-6,TGTGCCAGCAGCTTAGAGGGTGAACTGAACACTGAAGCTTTCTTT,CASSLEGELNTEAFF
.,TRBD1,TRBJ1-2,TRBV29-1,TGCAGCGTTGAAGAGAGGGGGCGTAACTATGGCTACACCTTC,CSVEERGRNYGYTF
.,.,TRBJ1-6,TRBV2,TGTGCCAGCTGTGGGCAGGGAAACTCACCCCTCCACTTT,CASCGQGNSPLHF
.,.,TRBJ1-1,TRBV29-1,TGCAGCGCAACAAGGGGGGGAAACACTGAAGCTTTCTTT,CSATRGGNTEAFF
.,.,TRBJ1-3,TRBV7-2,TGTGCCAGCAGAAGCCAGGACTCTGGAAACACCATATATTTT,CASRSQDSGNTIYF
.,.,TRBJ1-3,TRBV11-2,TGTGCCAGCAGCTTAGCTCAGGGAAAGGGAAACACCATATATTTT,CASSLAQGKGNTIYF